These T cell receptor beta chains were read from a single sample in a study of cytomegalovirus exposure and HLA in healthy donors. The assay was immunoSEQ multiplex PCR, and TCRdb's table has in-frame clones only and misses some. This table has roughly 150,000 clones, over 70% appearing once. Source material: PBMCs. The origin of the receptors is a male donor in good health and CMV-seronegative. Each CDR3 is given with its conserved first and last residue. D genes are given only for firm matches. Only some rows state a clone size, as once, few, many or a class for expanded clones.

D	size	J	V	CDR3	DNA
-	-	TRBJ1-6	TRBV7-9	CASSAREGDNSPLHF	TGTGCCAGCAGCGCCAGGGAGGGTGATAATTCACCCCTCCACTTT
-	-	TRBJ2-7	TRBV7-9	CSSSKDRLSYEQYF	TGTTCCAGCAGTAAGGACAGACTCTCCTACGAGCAGTACTTC
TRBD2	-	TRBJ2-3	TRBV4-1	CASSQVGGSRADTQYF	TGCGCCAGCAGCCAAGTCGGCGGGAGCAGGGCAGATACGCAGTATTTT
TRBD1	-	TRBJ2-1	TRBV5-1	CASSLGTGGINEQFF	TGCGCCAGCAGCTTGGGGACAGGGGGGATCAATGAGCAGTTCTTC
-	few	TRBJ1-5	TRBV4-1	CASSHPAGGQPQHF	TGCGCCAGCAGCCATCCTGCGGGGGGTCAGCCCCAGCATTTT
TRBD1	-	TRBJ2-4	TRBV9	CASSVGTGIGKNIQYF	TGTGCCAGCAGCGTCGGGACAGGGATCGGCAAAAACATTCAGTACTTC
TRBD2	-	TRBJ2-1	TRBV11-3	CASSLGGGSSYNEQFF	TGTGCCAGCAGCTTAGGCGGGGGTAGCTCCTACAATGAGCAGTTCTTC
TRBD2	-	TRBJ2-1	TRBV9	CASGRENEQFF	TGTGCCTCGGGGAGGGAGAATGAGCAATTCTTC
-	once	TRBJ2-1	TRBV18	CASSPGVYNEQFF	TGTGCCAGCTCACCCGGGGTGTACAATGAGCAGTTCTTC
TRBD1	-	TRBJ1-2	TRBV2	CASSRQGSYGYTF	TGTGCCAGCAGTCGACAGGGGAGCTATGGCTACACCTTC
TRBD1	-	TRBJ2-7	TRBV28	CASRSGTGVNEQYF	TGTGCCAGCCGGTCCGGGACAGGGGTCAACGAGCAGTACTTC
TRBD2	-	TRBJ2-7	TRBV28	CASRGPGLDVDEQYF	TGTGCCAGCAGGGGACCGGGACTAGATGTGGACGAGCAGTACTTC
-	-	TRBJ2-7	TRBV5-1	CASSLEPSGRPLRYEQYF	TGCGCCAGCAGCTTGGAACCCAGTGGCCGGCCACTACGATACGAGCAGTACTTC
-	-	TRBJ1-2	TRBV4-3	CASSQDRDIRPYGYTF	TGCGCCAGCAGCCAAGATCGGGACATCCGGCCCTATGGCTACACCTTC
-	-	TRBJ1-6	TRBV5-1	CASSLAGQSPLHF	TGCGCCAGCAGCTTGGCAGGGCAATCACCCCTCCACTTT
-	-	TRBJ1-5	TRBV28	CASSFTQGLLNQPQHF	TGTGCCAGCAGTTTCACCCAGGGGCTGCTAAATCAGCCCCAGCATTTT
TRBD2	-	TRBJ2-1	TRBV9	CASSGTGGAVNEQFF	TGTGCCAGCAGCGGCACGGGGGGGGCCGTCAATGAGCAGTTCTTC
TRBD1	few	TRBJ1-2	TRBV6-5	CASRTGVPGGYTF	TGTGCCAGCAGAACAGGGGTCCCGGGGGGCTACACCTTC
-	-	TRBJ2-3	TRBV5-4	CASSSGLSTDTQYF	TGTGCCAGCAGCTCGGGTCTGAGCACAGATACGCAGTATTTT
-	-	TRBJ2-7	TRBV7-2	CASSLVSQDGYEQYF	TGTGCCAGCAGCTTAGTCTCGCAGGATGGCTACGAGCAGTACTTC
TRBD1	-	TRBJ2-7	TRBV9	CASSVDGGTGSYEQYF	TGTGCCAGCAGCGTAGATGGGGGGACAGGATCCTACGAGCAGTACTTC
-	-	TRBJ1-4	TRBV4-1	CASSLPQEKLFF	TGCGCCAGCAGCCTACCCCAGGAAAAACTGTTTTTT